Below are 14 T cell receptor beta chains sequenced from a single sample in a study of T cells in Graves' hyperthyroidism and ophthalmopathy. Amplification yielded TCR beta CDR3 regions, with RNA transcripts as the source. The study used the HTBI primer set for a first-round RT-PCR of the TCR CDR3. TCRdb re-called the multiplex PCR reads through MiXCR, storing one row per CDR3 protein. Of hundreds of thousands of distinct CDR3 sequences listed, roughly 14% are singletons. What was sequenced was blood. Receptors were obtained from a woman aged 45-60 years with Graves' ophthalmopathy.

On this clonotype: This clone may be a read error of a much larger clone one base away. In this CDR3 the conserved last residue, phenylalanine or tryptophan, is missing, so a read error is likely. The gene calls are TRBV7-3 and TRBJ2-3; perhaps TRBD2 as D (5 bases). V lost 5 bases and J lost 5, with 14 bases in between. Per the germline V gene, CDR1 is SGHTA and CDR2 is FQGTGA. This CDR3 spans 14 amino acids. The CDR3 region has the DNA TGTGCCAGCAGCCCAGCGCTCGGGGAAGATACGCAGTATCTT. This codes for CASSPALGEDTQYL.

This sequence joins TRBV7-9 and TRBJ2-2; 8 positions agree with TRBD2. Germline V CDR1 and CDR2: SEHNR, FQNEAQ (reference sequence). The trim removed 4 bases at V and 0 bases at J, leaving 4 bases unmatched. The CDR3 sequence is 16 residues long. The CDR3 DNA reads as TGTGCCAGCAGCTCATATAGCGGGGCGAACACCGGGGAGCTGTTTTTT. Residues: CASSSYSGANTGELFF.

The table lists this clonotype with a few counts. A much larger clone lies one base from this, so it may be a read error. The V call is TRBV28, the J call TRBJ1-1, with D possibly TRBD1 on 6 matching bases. CDR3 length equals 16 residues. The germline CDR1 and CDR2 sequences are MDHEN and SYDVKM. The CDR3 DNA reads TGTACCAGCAGAAAAAGACTACAGGGCGGAAAGGCTGAAGCTTTCTTT. It codes for CTSRKRLQGGKAEAFF.

This rearrangement joins TRBV5-5 to TRBJ2-1; D is undetermined. With 0 bases removed from V and 14 bases from J, the gap between germline ends came to 15 bases. Per germline, CDR1 SGHKS and CDR2 YYEKEE (reference sequence). The CDR3 is 13 amino acids. For the CDR3, the DNA is TGTGCCAGCAGCTTGGAGGGAAGAAGTTTGGAGTTCTTC. Amino acid sequence: CASSLEGRSLEFF.

The chain employs TRBV10-3 and TRBJ1-2; D is unclear. Per germline, CDR1 ENHRY and CDR2 SYGVKD. This CDR3 region has 11 residues. Deletions cut 8 bases from V and 7 bases from J, with 11 bases between. The CDR3 region is CAIGDSSGYTF. Written as DNA, the CDR3 is TGTGCCATCGGCGATAGCAGTGGCTACACCTTC.

This clonotype was seen many times. V is TRBV6-4 and J is TRBJ2-1; 13 bases line up with TRBD2. The CDR3 is 17 amino acids. Germline V gene sequence: CDR1 MRHNA, CDR2 SNTAGT. The trim removed 0 bases at V and 3 bases at J, leaving 2 bases unmatched. The CDR3 DNA is TGTGCCAGCAGTGACTCGGGGACTAGCGGGGACTACAATGAGCAGTTCTTC. Protein sequence: CASSDSGTSGDYNEQFF.

The table lists this clonotype with many counts. The V and J genes are TRBV11-2 and TRBJ2-7, with 9 bases aligning to TRBD2. V lost 6 bases to trimming and J lost 4 bases; unmatched junction nucleotides: 10. The CDR3 length is 15 residues. Germline assignment: CDR1 SGHAT and CDR2 FQNNGV. CDR3 region: CASSPVAGEHYEQYF. CDR3 sequence (DNA): TGTGCCAGCAGTCCTGTAGCGGGAGAACATTACGAGCAGTACTTC. Using reference TRBV11-2 and TRBJ2-7 for the parts outside the CDR3, the full variable domain is EAGVAQSPRYKIIEKRQSVAFWCNPISGHATLYWYQQILGQGPKLLIQFQNNGVVDDSQLPKDRFSAERLKGVDSTLKIQPAKLEDSAVYLCASSPVAGEHYEQYFGPGTRLTVT.

The chain links TRBV27 to TRBJ2-1; the D is unclear. V was trimmed by 6 bases and J by 10 bases, leaving 16 bases between them. The CDR3 runs 13 residues. Germline-derived CDR1 and CDR2 are MNHEY and SMNVEV (reference sequence). The CDR3 here is CASSPLSGAEQFF. The CDR3 DNA reads as TGTGCCAGCAGCCCACTCTCCGGTGCCGAGCAGTTCTTC.

This clonotype was counted a few times. The chain is built from TRBV20-1 and TRBJ2-3; TRBD2 matches at 8 bases. CDR1 DFQATT and CDR2 SNEGSKA come from the germline V gene (reference sequence). This CDR3 contains 16 residues. The V gene end was trimmed by 5 bases and the J gene end by 2 bases; junction bases not matched to a gene: 12. This CDR3 reads CSAGLRSGSATDTQYF. The DNA for the CDR3 is TGCAGTGCTGGACTGAGAAGCGGGAGCGCCACAGATACGCAGTATTTT.

At least ten counts were recorded for this clonotype. V usage is TRBV7-9 and J usage is TRBJ2-3; no firm D call. Germline V lookup: CDR1 SEHNR, CDR2 FQNEAQ (reference sequence). Trimming removed 1 base from V and 3 bases from J, with 11 bases in between. This CDR3 comprises 15 residues. CDR3 loop: CASSLESSVTDTQYF. For the CDR3, the DNA is TGTGCCAGCAGCTTAGAGTCGTCGGTAACAGATACGCAGTATTTT.

J is TRBJ1-3 and V is TRBV6-1; 8 bases map to TRBD1. There are 17 residues in the CDR3. Germline V gene lookup returns CDR1 MNHNS and CDR2 SASEGT. J was trimmed by 2 bases and V by 6 bases; bases with no gene match: 12. The chain's CDR3 is CASSRAGTGSAGNTIYF. In DNA, the CDR3 is TGTGCCAGCAGCAGGGCCGGGACAGGATCGGCTGGAAACACCATATATTTT.

At least ten counts were recorded for this clonotype. V is TRBV3-1 and J is TRBJ2-1; D ambiguous. Trimming stripped 0 bases from V and 7 bases from J, with 10 bases between. Germline CDR1 LGHDT, CDR2 YNNKEL (reference sequence). The CDR3 length is 14 residues. DNA for the CDR3: TGTGCCAGCAGCCAAGATCTAAGATATAATGAGCAGTTCTTC. This translates into CASSQDLRYNEQFF.

This clonotype was found many times. The rearrangement joins TRBV24-1 to TRBJ2-5; D gene ambiguous. The V and J ends lost 4 bases and 7 bases respectively, with 12 bases between them. Germline assignment: CDR1 KGHDR and CDR2 SFDVKD. This CDR3 region has 13 residues. CDR3 DNA sequence: TGTGCCACCAGTGACGAGTTAGGCGGGACCCAGTACTTC. Encoded protein: CATSDELGGTQYF.

The chain is built from TRBV20-1 and TRBJ2-5; 11 nucleotides match TRBD2. Germline CDR1 is DFQATT and CDR2 is SNEGSKA (reference sequence). Trimming at V came to 3 bases and at J to 4 bases, leaving 7 bases not matched to a gene. The CDR3 contains 15 residues. In DNA, the CDR3 is TGCAGTGCTAGCCCACTAGCGGGAGTGGGAGAGACCCAGTACTTC. This sequence encodes CSASPLAGVGETQYF.